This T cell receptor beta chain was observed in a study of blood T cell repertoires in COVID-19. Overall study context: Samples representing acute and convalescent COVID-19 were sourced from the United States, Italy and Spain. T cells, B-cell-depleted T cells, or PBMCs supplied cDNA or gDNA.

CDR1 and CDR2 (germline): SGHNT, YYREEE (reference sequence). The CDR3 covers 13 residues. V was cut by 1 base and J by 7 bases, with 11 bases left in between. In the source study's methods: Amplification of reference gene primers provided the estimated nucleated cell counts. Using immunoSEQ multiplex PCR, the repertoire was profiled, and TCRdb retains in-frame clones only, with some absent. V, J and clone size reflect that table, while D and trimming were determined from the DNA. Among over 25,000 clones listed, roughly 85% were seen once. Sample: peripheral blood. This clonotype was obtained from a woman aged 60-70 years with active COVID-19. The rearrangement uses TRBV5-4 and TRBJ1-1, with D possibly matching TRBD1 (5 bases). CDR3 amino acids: CASSLQGRDEAFF. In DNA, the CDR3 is TGTGCCAGCAGCTTGCAGGGCAGGGATGAAGCTTTCTTT.